Presented here are 9 T cell receptor beta chains from one specimen sequenced in a study of blood T cell repertoires in COVID-19. Here immunoSEQ multiplex PCR was the method, and the copy in TCRdb shows in-frame clones only, minus some. In the table there are 61,000 or so clones, approximately 91% of which are singletons. Sequences were obtained from peripheral blood. The receptors come from a woman aged 50 to 65 with active or convalescent COVID-19.

This sequence joins TRBV5-5 and TRBJ2-7; D is unresolved. V was pared by 0 bases and J by 4 bases, with 11 bases between. Germline V lookup: CDR1 SGHKS, CDR2 YYEKEE (reference sequence). The length of the CDR3 is 14 residues. The CDR3 reads CASSLGGAFYEQYF. CDR3 coding DNA: TGTGCCAGCAGCTTGGGTGGAGCTTTTTACGAGCAGTACTTC. The variable domain in full, with the rest retrieved from reference TRBV5-5 and TRBJ2-7, is DAGVTQSPTHLIKTRGQQVTLRCSPISGHKSVSWYQQVLGQGPQFIFQYYEKEERGRGNFPDRFSARQFPNYSSELNVNALLLGDSALYLCASSLGGAFYEQYFGPGTRLTVT.

The chain uses TRBV18 and TRBJ1-3; D uncertain. With 4 bases removed from V and 4 bases from J, the gap between germline ends came to 14 bases. Germline CDR1 KGHSH, CDR2 LQKENI. The CDR3 spans 15 residues. CDR3 loop: CASSLTSVAGNTIYF. CDR3 nucleotides: TGTGCCAGCTCACTCACCAGTGTAGCCGGAAACACCATATATTTT.

V and J are TRBV7-6 and TRBJ2-5, with 9 bases lining up with TRBD1. J gave up 4 bases and V 3 bases, and 6 bases lay outside the gene matches. There are 15 residues in the CDR3. Germline V gene data show CDR1 as SGHVS and CDR2 as FNYEAQ. The chain's CDR3 is CASSFGGQGGETQYF. The CDR3 coding sequence is TGTGCCAGCAGCTTTGGGGGACAGGGTGGAGAGACCCAGTACTTC.

The chain uses TRBV5-6 and TRBJ1-2; the match to TRBD1 covers 8 bases. Germline trimming cut 0 bases from V and 6 bases from J; bases unmatched to any gene: 10. The CDR3 is made up of 16 amino acids. Per germline, CDR1 SGHDT and CDR2 YYEEEE. The CDR3 region is CASSLGTGLVIDGYTF. In DNA form, the CDR3 reads TGTGCCAGCAGCTTGGGGACAGGGTTGGTGATTGATGGCTACACCTTC.

The V call is TRBV18, the J call TRBJ2-7, with D possibly TRBD1 on 6 matching bases. The CDR3 is 16 amino acids. V was shortened by 4 bases and J by 1 base, with 17 bases between the two germline ends. Germline V gene sequence: CDR1 KGHSH, CDR2 LQKENI. The CDR3 bases are TGTGCCAGCTCACTTCTTCCCGGGACAAGTTCCTACGAGCAGTACTTC. This codes for CASSLLPGTSSYEQYF.

The rearrangement links TRBV4-1 to TRBJ2-1, with D perhaps TRBD2 (6 bases). The V gene's germline CDR1 is MGHRA and CDR2 YSYEKL. Trimming removed 1 base at V and 4 bases at J, with 17 bases between. The CDR3 loop spans 17 amino acids. The CDR3 is CASSQGSTGEVYNEQFF. The CDR3, as DNA: TGCGCCAGCAGCCAAGGATCGACGGGGGAGGTGTACAATGAGCAGTTCTTC.

This chain uses TRBV19 with TRBJ1-4; D call uncertain. The CDR3 has 13 amino acids. Germline values: CDR1 LNHDA, CDR2 SQIVND (reference sequence). V was pared by 7 bases and J by 6 bases, with 12 bases between. The CDR3 spells CASTIRLDEKLFF. The CDR3 DNA is TGTGCCAGTACCATAAGGCTAGATGAAAAACTGTTTTTT.

The V gene is TRBV27, the J gene TRBJ2-1, with 10 bases identical to TRBD2. The CDR3 is 14 amino acids. Trimming took 5 bases from V and 4 from J; bases not matched to a gene: 2. The germline V gene has CDR1 MNHEY and CDR2 SMNVEV (reference sequence). The CDR3 DNA follows: TGTGCCAGCAGTCGGACTAGCGGTTACAATGAGCAGTTCTTC. This sequence encodes CASSRTSGYNEQFF.

This CDR3 is CASSQVQGPSYEQYF. The CDR3 region has the DNA TGCGCCAGCAGCCAAGTACAGGGCCCGTCCTACGAGCAGTACTTC. V is TRBV4-1 and J is TRBJ2-7, with a tentative D call TRBD1 (6 bases). In germline, CDR1 is MGHRA, CDR2 YSYEKL. Trimming pared 1 base from V and 1 base from J, leaving 11 bases between. The CDR3 sequence is 15 residues long.